Listed below are T cell receptor beta chains from one sample, sequenced in a study of blood T cell repertoires in COVID-19. TCRdb's copy holds only in-frame clones and misses some; the assay was immunoSEQ multiplex PCR. The sample records under 200,000 clones, 85% being singletons. Material for sequencing was peripheral blood. These receptors were obtained from a woman aged 45-59 years with COVID-19, enrolled during active disease. Both conserved end residues are part of each CDR3. Fields, in order: D gene, V gene, J gene, clone size, CDR3 DNA, CDR3 protein. The D gene is left open where the match is weak. For some rows the clone size is stated as once, few or many, or as a class when expanded; others skip it.

d_gene: -
v_gene: TRBV5-1
j_gene: TRBJ1-1
abundance: -
CDR3nt: TGCGCCAGCAGCTTGTCTTCAGTTTCGACAGCGAACACTGAAGCTTTCTTT
CDR3aa: CASSLSSVSTANTEAFF

d_gene: TRBD1
v_gene: TRBV18
j_gene: TRBJ1-3
abundance: -
CDR3nt: TGTGCCAGCTCACCGGGTGCCCGGACAGGGCTGGATGGAAACACCATATATTTT
CDR3aa: CASSPGARTGLDGNTIYF

d_gene: TRBD1
v_gene: TRBV4-1
j_gene: TRBJ2-7
abundance: -
CDR3nt: TGCGCCAGCAGCCAAGAATCCAGGGGGTTCGACGAGCAGTACTTC
CDR3aa: CASSQESRGFDEQYF

d_gene: -
v_gene: TRBV20-1
j_gene: TRBJ2-3
abundance: -
CDR3nt: TGCAGTGGGACTTTGGCAGATACGCAGTATTTT
CDR3aa: CSGTLADTQYF

d_gene: TRBD1
v_gene: TRBV10-2
j_gene: TRBJ1-6
abundance: -
CDR3nt: TGCGCCAGCAGCGGGACAGGGAATTCACCCCTCCACTTT
CDR3aa: CASSGTGNSPLHF

d_gene: TRBD2
v_gene: TRBV2
j_gene: TRBJ2-1
abundance: -
CDR3nt: TGTGCCAGCACAGGACTAGCGGCCTACAATGAGCAGTTCTTC
CDR3aa: CASTGLAAYNEQFF

d_gene: TRBD1
v_gene: TRBV19
j_gene: TRBJ2-1
abundance: -
CDR3nt: TGTGCCAGTAGTACCACAGGGGTGGGCGAGCAGTTCTTC
CDR3aa: CASSTTGVGEQFF

d_gene: TRBD2
v_gene: TRBV9
j_gene: TRBJ2-1
abundance: -
CDR3nt: TGTGCCAGCAGCGCGACTAGCGGGGGGGGCAATGAGCAGTTCTTC
CDR3aa: CASSATSGGGNEQFF

d_gene: TRBD2
v_gene: TRBV9
j_gene: TRBJ2-1
abundance: -
CDR3nt: TGTGCCAGCAGCGTTGGACTAGCGGGGGGTGACAATGAGCAGTTCTTC
CDR3aa: CASSVGLAGGDNEQFF

d_gene: TRBD2
v_gene: TRBV6-5
j_gene: TRBJ2-7
abundance: once
CDR3nt: TGTGCCAGCAGTTACTCTCGACTAGCGGAACCCTACGAGCAGTACTTC
CDR3aa: CASSYSRLAEPYEQYF

d_gene: -
v_gene: TRBV7-2
j_gene: TRBJ2-7
abundance: few
CDR3nt: TGTGCCAGCAGCCGGCAGGGGAGTAGGGAGCAGTACTTC
CDR3aa: CASSRQGSREQYF

d_gene: -
v_gene: TRBV10-2
j_gene: TRBJ2-3
abundance: once
CDR3nt: TGCGCCAGCACAGGGGTCACAGATACGCAGTATTTT
CDR3aa: CASTGVTDTQYF

d_gene: TRBD1
v_gene: TRBV6-6
j_gene: TRBJ2-7
abundance: -
CDR3nt: TGTGCCAGCACCTGGACAGGGGTCTACGAGCAGTACTTC
CDR3aa: CASTWTGVYEQYF

d_gene: TRBD1
v_gene: TRBV27
j_gene: TRBJ2-7
abundance: -
CDR3nt: TGTGCCAGCAGTTTGACAGGGGCGGGTTACGAGCAGTACTTC
CDR3aa: CASSLTGAGYEQYF

d_gene: -
v_gene: TRBV5-3
j_gene: TRBJ1-2
abundance: -
CDR3nt: TGTGCCAGAAGCCCCTCGATCTCGGCGGCCGGCTACACCTTC
CDR3aa: CARSPSISAAGYTF

d_gene: -
v_gene: TRBV28
j_gene: TRBJ1-5
abundance: -
CDR3nt: TGTGCCAGCATCCCGCCGGGGTATAGCAATCAGCCCCAGCATTTT
CDR3aa: CASIPPGYSNQPQHF

d_gene: TRBD2
v_gene: TRBV2
j_gene: TRBJ2-7
abundance: -
CDR3nt: TGTGCCAGCAGTGACACGGGGGGCTCCTACGAGCAGTACTTC
CDR3aa: CASSDTGGSYEQYF

d_gene: TRBD1
v_gene: TRBV28
j_gene: TRBJ1-1
abundance: -
CDR3nt: TGTGCCAGCAGTTTATCCGGACAGGCAAACATGAACACTGAAGCTTTCTTT
CDR3aa: CASSLSGQANMNTEAFF

d_gene: TRBD1
v_gene: TRBV25-1
j_gene: TRBJ1-1
abundance: -
CDR3nt: TGTGCCAGCAGTGAATTTACAGGGGTAGAGACTGAAGCTTTCTTT
CDR3aa: CASSEFTGVETEAFF

d_gene: -
v_gene: TRBV9
j_gene: TRBJ2-2
abundance: -
CDR3nt: TGTGCCAGCAGTTTCCGGGCGAACACCGGGGAGCTGTTTTTT
CDR3aa: CASSFRANTGELFF

d_gene: TRBD1
v_gene: TRBV18
j_gene: TRBJ1-1
abundance: -
CDR3nt: TGTGCCAGCTCGGCGACAGGGACCAACACTGAAGCTTTCTTT
CDR3aa: CASSATGTNTEAFF

d_gene: -
v_gene: TRBV4-2
j_gene: TRBJ2-2
abundance: -
CDR3nt: TGTGCCAGCAGCCAAAGGGGGGGGAACACCGGGGAGCTGTTTTTT
CDR3aa: CASSQRGGNTGELFF

d_gene: TRBD1
v_gene: TRBV7-9
j_gene: TRBJ1-2
abundance: once
CDR3nt: TGTGCCAGCAGCTCGTCCCGGGACAGGGGGCTAAACTATGGCTACACCTTC
CDR3aa: CASSSSRDRGLNYGYTF

d_gene: TRBD2
v_gene: TRBV7-6
j_gene: TRBJ2-7
abundance: -
CDR3nt: TGTGCCAGCAGCTTAGCGCTAGCGGGGGGGCCTTACGAGCAGTACTTC
CDR3aa: CASSLALAGGPYEQYF

d_gene: -
v_gene: TRBV28
j_gene: TRBJ1-4
abundance: -
CDR3nt: TGTGCCAGCAGTACCCAATCAGGGGTTGGGGAAAAACTGTTTTTT
CDR3aa: CASSTQSGVGEKLFF

d_gene: -
v_gene: TRBV11-2
j_gene: TRBJ2-7
abundance: -
CDR3nt: TGTGCCAGCAGCTTAACGGGGGGCGCGTCCTACGAGCAGTACTTC
CDR3aa: CASSLTGGASYEQYF

d_gene: -
v_gene: TRBV5-1
j_gene: TRBJ2-1
abundance: -
CDR3nt: TGCGCCAGCAGCGTCGAGGGCGGGCTTAATGAGCAGTTCTTC
CDR3aa: CASSVEGGLNEQFF

d_gene: TRBD2
v_gene: TRBV19
j_gene: TRBJ2-3
abundance: -
CDR3nt: TGTGCCAGTACCGACGTACTAGCGGGGGCCACAGATACGCAGTATTTT
CDR3aa: CASTDVLAGATDTQYF

d_gene: TRBD2
v_gene: TRBV10-3
j_gene: TRBJ2-1
abundance: -
CDR3nt: TGTGCCATCAGTGAACTAGCGGGGGGCCGGAACAATGAGCAGTTCTTC
CDR3aa: CAISELAGGRNNEQFF